A single T cell receptor beta chain is shown here with its context. Per the germline V gene, CDR1 is SGHTA and CDR2 is FQGNSA. Trimming took off 5 bases at V and 4 bases at J, with 9 bases between the two ends. This CDR3 contains 13 residues. The sample is drawn from a study of T cell responses to AZD1222 COVID-19 vaccine. Produced via immunoSEQ multiplex PCR; TCRdb's table is partial and in-frame only. The table shows about 97,000 clones, with approximately 87% occurring only once. This chain connects TRBV7-2 to TRBJ1-5; D is unclear. The material sequenced was peripheral blood, taken 28 days after the second AZD1222 dose. The clonotype was recovered from an adult who received the AZD1222 COVID-19 vaccine. CDR3 protein: CASSPNGNQPQHF. The CDR3 DNA is TGTGCCAGCAGCCCGAACGGTAATCAGCCCCAGCATTTT.